The 17 T cell receptor beta chains below come from one sample, sequenced in a study of CD8 T cells in ankylosing spondylitis. TCRdb used MiXCR to reprocess the 5' RACE reads, holding one entry per CDR3 protein. The sample lists about 240,000 distinct CDR3 sequences, around 9.2% occurring once. The sample taken for sequencing was blood, either unsorted or a sorted T cell fraction (not recorded which). The receptors were sampled from a male donor with ankylosing spondylitis or in good health (not recorded which).

This clonotype was counted only a few times. The genes are TRBV27 and TRBJ1-5, with 12 nucleotides matching TRBD1. Trimming removed 5 bases from V and 0 bases from J; junction bases left unmatched: 8. The CDR3 covers 18 residues. The germline gives CDR1 MNHEY, CDR2 SMNVEV (reference sequence). CDR3 in amino acids: CASSRGTGGLNSNQPQHF. CDR3 nucleotide sequence: TGTGCCAGCAGTAGAGGGACAGGGGGCCTCAATAGCAATCAGCCCCAGCATTTT.

This chain uses TRBV29-1 with TRBJ2-5, with D unclear. The germline V gene has CDR1 SQVTM and CDR2 ANQGSEA. Trimming took 1 base from V and 5 from J, leaving 11 bases between them. This CDR3 has 13 residues. The CDR3 loop is CSVEGRFGETQYF. The CDR3 bases are TGCAGCGTTGAAGGCAGGTTCGGGGAGACCCAGTACTTC.

This clonotype was observed many times. The chain joins TRBV7-9 to TRBJ2-1; 9 bases are shared with TRBD2. J gave up 8 bases and V 0 bases, and 8 bases lay outside the gene matches. Germline assignment: CDR1 SEHNR and CDR2 FQNEAQ (reference sequence). This CDR3 is built from 16 residues. The CDR3 DNA reads TGTGCCAGCAGCTTAGCGCCGGCTAGCGGGGTCTATGAGCAGTTCTTC. Translated, it gives CASSLAPASGVYEQFF.

The chain joins TRBV12-3 or TRBV12-4 to TRBJ2-1; D is unclear. CDR3 length: 13 residues. V lost 3 bases, J lost 6 bases, and 9 bases lay in between. The CDR3 coding sequence is TGTGCCAGCAGTTTGTCCCTACTCAATGAGCAGTTCTTC. Translation gives CASSLSLLNEQFF.

This clonotype has a count of ten or more. The chain uses TRBV7-6 and TRBJ1-1, with D possibly TRBD1 on 5 matching bases. Germline CDR1 and CDR2: SGHVS and FNYEAQ. Trimming took off 3 bases at V and 7 bases at J, with 18 bases between the two ends. The CDR3 extends over 15 amino acids. CDR3 residues: CASSFNQGEVFEAFF. The CDR3 DNA is TGTGCCAGCAGCTTTAACCAGGGTGAGGTGTTTGAAGCTTTCTTT.

This clonotype was detected many times. This rearrangement joins TRBV5-1 to TRBJ2-2, with D perhaps matching TRBD2 (6 bases). The V end lost 1 base, the J end lost 4 bases, and 17 bases lay between the germline ends. Germline-derived CDR1 and CDR2 are SGHRS and YFSETQ. There are 17 residues in the CDR3. CDR3 sequence (DNA): TGCGCCAGCAGCTTGTCTAGCGTGAGTGCGACCACCGGGGAGCTGTTTTTT. It yields the protein CASSLSSVSATTGELFF.

This clonotype was recorded at least ten times. This chain uses TRBV6-2 or TRBV6-3 with TRBJ2-3, with TRBD2 identical over 8 bases. Looked up from germline, CDR1 is MNHEY and CDR2 is SVGEGT. The length of the CDR3 is 16 residues. Unmatched junction bases numbered 13, after V lost 7 bases and J lost 4 bases. The CDR3 protein is CASTSGAGLDPDTQYF. The DNA for the CDR3 is TGTGCCAGCACCTCCGGGGCGGGACTAGACCCAGATACGCAGTATTTT.

In this sample, this clonotype turned up many times. V gene TRBV20-1 combines with J gene TRBJ1-1; 9 bases match TRBD1. CDR1 DFQATT and CDR2 SNEGSKA come from the germline V gene (reference sequence). The CDR3 is 14 residues long. Trimming took 6 bases from V and 7 from J; bases not matched to a gene: 12. CDR3 region: CSAGKQGARGEAFF. CDR3 bases: TGCAGTGCGGGGAAACAGGGGGCGCGGGGTGAAGCTTTCTTT.

This clonotype was counted between two and nine times. The chain recombines TRBV5-1 with TRBJ2-4; 14 bases match TRBD2. The CDR3 sequence is 18 residues long. Germline lookup yields CDR1 SGHRS and CDR2 YFSETQ. V dropped 4 bases and J dropped 5; count of bases not matched to a gene: 11. CDR3 DNA sequence: TGCGCCAGCAGCGACCCACCCGGGACTAGCGGGGGCCAAAACATTCAGTACTTC. As protein: CASSDPPGTSGGQNIQYF.

As regards this clonotype: An end of the junction does not agree with germline; a read error may underlie this. The chain links TRBV7-7 to TRBJ2-5; 11 bases map to TRBD1. Germline CDR1 and CDR2: SSHAT and FNYEAQ (reference sequence). The CDR3 contains 16 residues. The CDR3: CASSPGTGGGQETQYF. For the CDR3, the DNA is TGTGCTAGCAGCCCGGGGACAGGGGGAGGCCAAGAGACCCAGTACTTC.

The sample holds many counts of this clonotype. The chain carries TRBV12-3 or TRBV12-4 and TRBJ1-5; D possibly corresponds to TRBD1 (5 bases). Trimming shortened V by 10 bases and J by 4 bases, and 14 bases separated the two germline ends. CDR3 length equals 13 residues. The CDR3 is CATSPRENQPQHF. The CDR3 nucleotides read TGTGCCACCTCCCCCAGGGAAAATCAGCCCCAGCATTTT.

The table lists this clonotype with many counts. The chain recombines TRBV12-3 or TRBV12-4 with TRBJ1-5; perhaps TRBD1 as D (5 bases). V lost 7 bases and J 0 bases, leaving 16 bases between the germline ends. There are 16 residues in the CDR3. The CDR3: CASTFGQGNSNQPQHF. For the CDR3, the DNA is TGTGCCAGCACCTTCGGCCAGGGTAATAGCAATCAGCCCCAGCATTTT.

This chain uses TRBV7-3 with TRBJ2-1, with 7 bases identical to TRBD1. This CDR3 is 15 amino acids long. Germline V gene sequence: CDR1 SGHTA, CDR2 FQGTGA. V lost 5 bases and J lost 4; bases outside the gene matches: 8. CDR3 sequence (DNA): TGTGCCAGCAGCGAACGGGGACAGCAATACAATGAGCAGTTCTTC. Translation gives CASSERGQQYNEQFF.

This clonotype was counted a few times. The V and J genes are TRBV5-6 and TRBJ2-1, with D perhaps being TRBD1 or TRBD2 (5 bases each). CDR1 is SGHDT and CDR2 is YYEEEE in the germline V gene. The CDR3 contains 15 residues. V was pared by 4 bases and J by 8 bases, with 19 bases between. Written as DNA, the CDR3 is TGTGCCAGCAGCCCCCGGTTAAGGGACGGCTATGAGCAGTTCTTC. It is translated as CASSPRLRDGYEQFF.

Concerning this clonotype: At one boundary the junction diverges from the germline segment, which might be a read error. The chain couples TRBV11-1 to TRBJ2-5, with D tentatively TRBD2 (5 bases). CDR1 and CDR2 from the germline V gene are SGHAT and FQDESV (reference sequence). The CDR3 length is 14 residues. The CDR3 DNA reads TGTTCCAGCAGCTTACGGCGGGCCACAGAGACCCAGTACTTC. This encodes CSSSLRRATETQYF.

This clonotype came up many times. The gene calls are TRBV29-1 and TRBJ1-1, with a tentative D call TRBD1 (6 bases). Germline-derived CDR1 and CDR2 are SQVTM and ANQGSEA. The V end lost 0 bases, the J end lost 4 bases, and 9 bases lay between the germline ends. The CDR3 is made up of 13 amino acids. This CDR3 is CSVEDRGVTEAFF. Here the CDR3 DNA reads TGCAGCGTTGAAGACAGGGGTGTCACTGAAGCTTTCTTT.

This clonotype was counted ten times or more. The J gene is TRBJ1-1, the V gene TRBV5-6; D gene unclear. CDR1 and CDR2 (germline): SGHDT, YYEEEE. Deletions cut 4 bases from V and 3 bases from J, with 13 bases between. This CDR3 is built from 14 residues. As DNA, the CDR3 is TGTGCCAGCAGCGTGCCAGGCGGCGACACTGAAGCTTTCTTT. It codes for CASSVPGGDTEAFF.